The T cell receptor (beta chain) under discussion was sequenced for a study of T cell changes during pregnancy in multiple sclerosis. CDR3 size: 17 residues. Germline-derived CDR1 and CDR2 are MNHEY and SMNVEV (reference sequence). V shed 6 bases, J shed 4 bases, and the junction held 16 bases outside the gene matches. Some clones are missing from TCRdb's copy, which holds only in-frame ones; the method was immunoSEQ multiplex PCR. In the table there are roughly 32,000 clones, roughly 90% of which are singletons. The J gene is TRBJ2-5, the V gene TRBV27; 8 bases are shared with TRBD2. The sequence was collected from a female donor in good health, enrolled as a control in a pregnancy study. Sequences were derived from CD4+ T cells from peripheral blood mononuclear cells, sampled in the second trimester of pregnancy. This CDR3 is CASRSSSGGDLRETQYF. CDR3 coding DNA: TGTGCCAGCAGATCTTCCAGCGGGGGAGACCTGAGAGAGACCCAGTACTTC.